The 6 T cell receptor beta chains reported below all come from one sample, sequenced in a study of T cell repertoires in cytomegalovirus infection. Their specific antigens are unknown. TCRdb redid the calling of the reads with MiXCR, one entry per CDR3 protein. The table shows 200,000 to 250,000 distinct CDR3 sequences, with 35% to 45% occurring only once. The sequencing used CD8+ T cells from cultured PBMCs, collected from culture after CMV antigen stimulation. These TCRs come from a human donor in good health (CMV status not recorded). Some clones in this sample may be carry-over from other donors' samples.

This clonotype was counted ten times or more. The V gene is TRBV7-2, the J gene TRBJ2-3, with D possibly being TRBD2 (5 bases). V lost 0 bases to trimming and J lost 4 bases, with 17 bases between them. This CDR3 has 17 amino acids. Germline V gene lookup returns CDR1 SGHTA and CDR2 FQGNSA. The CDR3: CASSLATHISGADTQYF. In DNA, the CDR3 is TGTGCCAGCAGCTTAGCCACACATATATCCGGGGCAGATACGCAGTATTTT.

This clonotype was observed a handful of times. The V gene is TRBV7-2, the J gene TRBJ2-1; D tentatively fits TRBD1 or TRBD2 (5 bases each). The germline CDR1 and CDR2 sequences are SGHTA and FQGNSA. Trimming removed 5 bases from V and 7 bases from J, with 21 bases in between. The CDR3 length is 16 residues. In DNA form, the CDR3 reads TGTGCCAGCAGCCAGGGACCGCTGGGTTTAGGGAATGAGCAGTTCTTC. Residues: CASSQGPLGLGNEQFF.

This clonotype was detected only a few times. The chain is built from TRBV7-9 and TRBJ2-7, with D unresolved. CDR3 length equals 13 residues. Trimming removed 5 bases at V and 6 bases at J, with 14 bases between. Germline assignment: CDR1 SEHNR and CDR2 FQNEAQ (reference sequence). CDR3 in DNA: TGTGCCAGCAGCCGTGATGCGAGTGTCGAGCAGTACTTC. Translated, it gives CASSRDASVEQYF.

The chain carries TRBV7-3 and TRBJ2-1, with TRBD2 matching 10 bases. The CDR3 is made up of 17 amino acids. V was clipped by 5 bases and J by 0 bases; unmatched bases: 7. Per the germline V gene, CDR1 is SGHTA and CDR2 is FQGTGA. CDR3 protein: CASSPIAGGHSYNEQFF. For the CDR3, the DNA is TGTGCCAGCAGCCCGATAGCGGGAGGCCACTCCTACAATGAGCAGTTCTTC.

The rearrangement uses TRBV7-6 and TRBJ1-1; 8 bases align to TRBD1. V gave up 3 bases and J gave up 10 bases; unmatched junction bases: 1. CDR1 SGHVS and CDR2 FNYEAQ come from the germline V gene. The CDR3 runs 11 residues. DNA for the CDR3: TGTGCCAGCAGCTTTACAGGGGGAGCTTTCTTT. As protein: CASSFTGGAFF.

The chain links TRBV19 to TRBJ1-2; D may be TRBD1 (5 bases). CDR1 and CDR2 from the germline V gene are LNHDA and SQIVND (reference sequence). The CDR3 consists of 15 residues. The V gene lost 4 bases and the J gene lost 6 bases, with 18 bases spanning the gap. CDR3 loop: CASSKGFGDLDGYTF. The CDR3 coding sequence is TGTGCCAGTAGTAAAGGATTCGGGGACTTGGATGGCTACACCTTC. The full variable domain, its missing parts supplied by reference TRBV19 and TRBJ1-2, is DGGITQSPKYLFRKEGQNVTLSCEQNLNHDAMYWYRQDPGQGLRLIYYSQIVNDFQKGDIAEGYSVSREKKESFPLTVTSAQKNPTAFYLCASSKGFGDLDGYTFGSGTRLTVV.